This T cell receptor beta chain was profiled in a study of monozygotic twins with inflammatory bowel disease. TCRdb reprocessed the 5' RACE reads; each CDR3 protein has one entry and no DNA is given. The listing contains about 330,000 distinct CDR3 sequences. Germline V lookup: CDR1 SGHTA, CDR2 FQGNSA. This CDR3 contains 15 residues. The specimen was blood. The receptor was isolated from a human donor with ulcerative colitis or Crohn's disease, or a healthy co-twin of an affected twin (not recorded which). The chain is built from TRBV7-2 and TRBJ1-6; TCRdb indicates TRBD1, and absent DNA this call remains unverified. CDR3 sequence: CASSFRRDSVSPLHF. Complete variable domain (other parts from reference TRBV7-2 and TRBJ1-6): GAGVSQSPSNKVTEKGKDVELRCDPISGHTALYWYRQSLGQGLEFLIYFQGNSAPDKSGLPSDRFSAERTGGSVSTLTIQRTQQEDSAVYLCASSFRRDSVSPLHFGNGTRLTVT.